The present TCR beta chain was sequenced within a study of beta chain features in type 1 diabetes. Regarding the study as a whole: Equally in patients and controls, PCR might preferentially amplify shorter templates. Naive, central memory and Treg TCRB repertoires seemed to resemble each other more closely in patients than they did in healthy donors.

Of the isolated RNA, all was reverse transcribed, and so the sequenced material was expressed TCRB transcripts. The method was immunoSEQ multiplex PCR; TCRdb's version includes in-frame clones alone and lacks a portion of them. The sample lists 150,000 or so clones, about a tenth occurring once. Per the germline V gene, CDR1 is LGHNA and CDR2 is YNFKEQ. The V and J ends lost 0 bases and 3 bases, in that order; junction bases with no gene match: 8. This CDR3 is built from 17 residues. With respect to this clone: As yet, its antigen is unknown.

Sorted CD4+ subsets: naive, central memory, regulatory, stem cell-like memory (CD45RO/CCR7/CD25/CD127/CD95/CD27 panel). All of the sorted populations showed purity greater than 95%. The sequence derives from a man aged 18 to 29 in good health. The chain recombines TRBV4-2 with TRBJ2-5, with TRBD2 matching over 9 bases. The sequenced material came from central memory CD4+ T cells from blood. The chain's CDR3 is CASSQDNGAGGEETQYF. The CDR3 DNA reads TGTGCCAGCAGCCAAGATAACGGGGCGGGGGGGGAAGAGACCCAGTACTTC.